The 30 T cell receptor beta chains in this list originate from one sample, sequenced in a study of blood T cells in healthy people across ages. Together with a sample-barcoded 5' primer, a J-beta primer mix was included in a second PCR lasting about 7 to 11 cycles. TCRdb redid the calling of the 5' RACE reads with MiXCR, one entry per CDR3 protein. The sample lists 540,000 or so distinct CDR3 sequences; 27% were seen once. Source material: blood. Receptor source: a woman in her 70s in good health.

CDR3 sequence: CATSVLQAGQRYEQYF. The CDR3 DNA sequence: TGTGCCACCAGTGTTCTACAGGCAGGGCAACGGTACGAGCAGTACTTC. This chain connects TRBV24-1 to TRBJ2-7; D is perhaps TRBD1 (5 bases). V was shortened by 5 bases and J by 4 bases, with 20 bases between the two germline ends. Germline V gene sequence: CDR1 KGHDR, CDR2 SFDVKD. This CDR3 region has 16 residues.

A few counts support this clonotype. A junction end diverges from the germline sequence, so it may reflect a read error. V is TRBV27 and J is TRBJ2-3; the D gene is possibly TRBD1 (6 bases). This CDR3 is 13 amino acids long. Germline V gene lookup returns CDR1 MNHEY and CDR2 SMNVEV (reference sequence). CDR3 amino acids: CASSSGHLLTPYF. Here the CDR3 DNA reads TGTGCCAGCAGTTCGGGACACCTATTAACGCCGTATTTT.

This CDR3 is CSAKRDLQFF. CDR3 nucleotide sequence: TGCAGTGCTAAGCGGGACCTTCAGTTCTTC. The chain combines TRBV20-1 with TRBJ2-1, with 7 bases matching TRBD2. Losses at the gene ends were 4 bases for V and 13 bases for J; bases not matched to a gene: 4. Germline V gene lookup returns CDR1 DFQATT and CDR2 SNEGSKA (reference sequence). The CDR3 spans 10 residues.

V is TRBV10-3 and J is TRBJ2-2; tentative D call: TRBD2 (5 bases). Germline CDR1 is ENHRY and CDR2 is SYGVKD. The CDR3 runs to 15 residues. V was shortened by 3 bases and J by 7 bases, with 15 bases between the two germline ends. The CDR3: CAISDKAPADGELFF. The CDR3 region has the DNA TGTGCCATCAGTGATAAGGCCCCAGCGGACGGGGAGCTGTTTTTT.

The chain uses TRBV7-2 and TRBJ2-5; TRBD2 aligns across 9 bases. Unmatched junction bases numbered 9, after V lost 1 base and J lost 3 bases. Germline lookup yields CDR1 SGHTA and CDR2 FQGNSA. The CDR3 length is 17 residues. CDR3 coding DNA: TGTGCCAGCAGCTTAGAGGGGCGGGGGGGTTTAAAAGAGACCCAGTACTTC. Amino acid sequence: CASSLEGRGGLKETQYF. Filled out from reference TRBV7-2 and TRBJ2-5, the complete variable domain reads GAGVSQSPSNKVTEKGKDVELRCDPISGHTALYWYRQSLGQGLEFLIYFQGNSAPDKSGLPSDRFSAERTGGSVSTLTIQRTQQEDSAVYLCASSLEGRGGLKETQYFGPGTRLLVL.

This clonotype was detected once. The gene calls are TRBV10-3 and TRBJ1-2; 8 nucleotides match TRBD1. Unmatched junction bases numbered 2, after V lost 10 bases and J lost 4 bases. The V gene's germline CDR1 is ENHRY and CDR2 SYGVKD. CDR3 length equals 11 residues. For the CDR3, the DNA is TGTGCCACCGACAGGGGCTATGGCTACACCTTC. This gives the protein CATDRGYGYTF.

V is TRBV20-1 and J is TRBJ2-1; 13 positions match TRBD2. V shed 6 bases, J shed 2 bases, and the junction held 7 bases outside the gene matches. The CDR3 has 16 amino acids. From germline, CDR1 is DFQATT and CDR2 SNEGSKA (reference sequence). The CDR3 nucleotides read TGCAGTGCGGACGGACTAGCGGGGGAACCCTACAATGAGCAGTTCTTC. Amino acid sequence: CSADGLAGEPYNEQFF.

V gene TRBV5-4 combines with J gene TRBJ2-5; D possibly corresponds to TRBD2 (5 bases). This CDR3 is 13 amino acids long. V gave up 0 bases and J gave up 3 bases, with 6 bases separating them. Germline V gene sequence: CDR1 SGHNT, CDR2 YYREEE (reference sequence). The CDR3 nucleotides are TGTGCCAGCAGCTTGGGGGAGAAAGAGACCCAGTACTTC. Its protein product is CASSLGEKETQYF.

This clonotype was counted a few times. The CDR3 DNA sequence: TGTGCCAGCAGTGAACCGCGGGTTTTTGAGACCCAGTACTTC. Protein product: CASSEPRVFETQYF. This chain uses TRBV6-1 with TRBJ2-5, with D possibly TRBD2 on 5 matching bases. Germline loops: CDR1 MNHNS, CDR2 SASEGT. Trimming took 2 bases from V and 5 from J, leaving 12 bases between them. The CDR3 runs to 14 residues.

This clonotype came up once. The junction differs from germline at one of its ends, possibly a read error. This chain connects TRBV6-2 or TRBV6-3 to TRBJ1-1; maybe TRBD1 (5 bases). Looked up from germline, CDR1 is MNHEY and CDR2 is SVGEGT. The CDR3 is 13 residues long. The CDR3 nucleotides read TGTGCCAGCAGTCCAGGACTGGGGACTGAAGTTTTCTTT. It yields the protein CASSPGLGTEVFF.

This clonotype came up many times. The chain couples TRBV28 to TRBJ2-1; 9 bases are shared with TRBD2. CDR1 and CDR2 from the germline V gene are MDHEN and SYDVKM. The V and J ends lost 5 bases and 8 bases, in that order; junction bases with no gene match: 10. The CDR3 covers 15 residues. The CDR3 protein is CASSTPGLAGDEQFF. In DNA form, the CDR3 reads TGTGCCAGCAGTACCCCGGGACTAGCAGGCGATGAGCAGTTCTTC. The variable domain in full, with the rest retrieved from reference TRBV28 and TRBJ2-1, is DVKVTQSSRYLVKRTGEKVFLECVQDMDHENMFWYRQDPGLGLRLIYFSYDVKMKEKGDIPEGYSVSREKKERFSLILESASTNQTSMYLCASSTPGLAGDEQFFGPGTRLTVL.

This clonotype has a handful of counts. The chain joins TRBV5-1 to TRBJ2-5; D tentatively fits TRBD1 or TRBD2 (6 bases each). The length of the CDR3 is 15 residues. Germline loops: CDR1 SGHRS, CDR2 YFSETQ. Trimming left V 0 bases short and J 4 bases short, with 13 bases between. The CDR3 sequence: CASSLGSGAVETQYF. The CDR3 DNA reads TGCGCCAGCAGCTTGGGATCGGGGGCAGTAGAGACCCAGTACTTC.

This clonotype has only a few counts. This chain connects TRBV5-1 to TRBJ2-7; possible D gene TRBD2, 5 bases. The V gene lost 7 bases and the J gene lost 5 bases, with 19 bases spanning the gap. CDR3 size: 14 residues. Germline V gene lookup returns CDR1 SGHRS and CDR2 YFSETQ. In DNA form, the CDR3 reads TGCGCCAGCTCCGCGTCGGGGAATTTGGACGAGCAGTACTTC. It specifies CASSASGNLDEQYF.

The chain carries TRBV29-1 and TRBJ2-3; no reliable D call. This CDR3 comprises 12 residues. The V gene lost 7 bases and the J gene lost 1 base, with 9 bases spanning the gap. CDR1 SQVTM and CDR2 ANQGSEA come from the germline V gene. CDR3 residues: CSEKRGTDTQYF. Written as DNA, the CDR3 is TGCAGCGAAAAGAGAGGCACAGATACGCAGTATTTT.

J is TRBJ1-4 and V is TRBV9; tentative D call: TRBD1 (5 bases). Trimming took off 3 bases at V and 2 bases at J, with 8 bases between the two ends. The CDR3 runs to 14 residues. Germline CDR1 SGDLS, CDR2 YYNGEE. The CDR3 DNA reads TGTGCCAGCAGCGGTCGGGACACTAATGAAAAACTGTTTTTT. It specifies CASSGRDTNEKLFF.

This clonotype was found a few times. Germline and junction disagree at one end, which may indicate a read error. The chain links TRBV20-1 to TRBJ2-1; 7 bases match TRBD1. Germline V gives CDR1 DFQATT, CDR2 SNEGSKA (reference sequence). CDR3 length: 15 amino acids. DNA for the CDR3: TGCAGTGCCAGAGAACTTAGGACAGGTAACAATGAGCAGTTCTTC. Translated: CSARELRTGNNEQFF.

The chain links TRBV10-3 to TRBJ2-5; D could derive from TRBD1 or TRBD2 (5 bases each). CDR1 is ENHRY and CDR2 is SYGVKD in the germline V gene. The CDR3 is 15 residues long. Trimming removed 8 bases at V and 3 bases at J, with 19 bases between. The CDR3 here is CAIAGLVQGEETQYF. The CDR3, as DNA: TGTGCCATCGCCGGACTGGTGCAGGGAGAAGAGACCCAGTACTTC.

The chain joins TRBV7-9 to TRBJ2-5, with TRBD2 matching 11 bases. The J call may be incorrect, as the DNA end agrees better with TRBJ2-1. CDR3 size: 18 residues. The germline V gene encodes CDR1 SEHNR and CDR2 FQNEAQ (reference sequence). CDR3 protein: CASSLALAGGLTYNEQFF. CDR3 DNA: TGTGCCAGCAGCTTAGCTCTAGCGGGGGGCTTGACCTACAATGAGCAGTTCTTC.

This clonotype was counted a few times. The CDR3 region is CASSLLDRSETQYF. The CDR3 region has the DNA TGTGCCAGCAGCCTTCTGGACAGGAGCGAGACCCAGTACTTC. V is TRBV3-1 and J is TRBJ2-5, with 7 bases lining up with TRBD1. The CDR3 has 14 residues. With V trimmed by 4 bases and J by 5 bases, 7 bases remained unmatched. Germline V gene lookup returns CDR1 LGHDT and CDR2 YNNKEL (reference sequence).

In its sample, this clonotype was seen a few times. The chain recombines TRBV6-5 with TRBJ1-6; D call uncertain. The ends were cut back, 2 bases at V and 0 bases at J, with 14 bases in the middle. CDR3 length: 18 residues. Germline V CDR1 and CDR2: MNHEY, SVGAGI. The CDR3 protein is CASSYQYLGSSYNSPLHF. Here the CDR3 DNA reads TGTGCCAGCAGTTACCAGTACCTGGGGAGCTCCTATAATTCACCCCTCCACTTT.

This chain connects TRBV12-3 or TRBV12-4 to TRBJ2-5, with unresolved D. This CDR3 is 10 amino acids long. Trimming stripped 6 bases from V and 10 bases from J, with 9 bases between. The CDR3 nucleotides are TGTGCCAGCAGCTCCGGAATCCAGTACTTC. Amino acid sequence: CASSSGIQYF.

The chain couples TRBV30 to TRBJ2-7, with D perhaps matching TRBD1 (5 bases). The CDR3 totals 14 residues. The germline gives CDR1 GTSNPN, CDR2 SVGIG (reference sequence). V was trimmed by 8 bases and J by 2 bases, leaving 19 bases between them. The CDR3 sequence is CALLSAGKTYEQYF. For the CDR3, the DNA is TGTGCCCTCCTCTCGGCAGGGAAGACCTACGAGCAGTACTTC.

In regard to this clonotype: An end of the junction differs from the germline gene, which may be a read error. The rearrangement uses TRBV4-1 and TRBJ1-5; a weak D match, TRBD1 (5 bases). CDR1 MGHRA and CDR2 YSYEKL come from the germline V gene. This CDR3 spans 14 amino acids. CDR3 nucleotides: TGTGCCAGCAGCCAAGGGGACCCACAGGAACCCCAGCATTTT. This encodes CASSQGDPQEPQHF.

This clonotype has more than one count but fewer than ten. The V gene is TRBV20-1, the J gene TRBJ1-6; tentative D call: TRBD1 (6 bases). Trimming pared 6 bases from V and 8 bases from J, leaving 23 bases between. The CDR3 covers 16 residues. The germline gives CDR1 DFQATT, CDR2 SNEGSKA (reference sequence). The CDR3: CSAKDSLESDHSPLHF. CDR3 nucleotide sequence: TGCAGTGCCAAGGACAGTCTTGAGTCAGACCATTCACCCCTCCACTTT.

The chain uses TRBV28 and TRBJ1-1; TRBD1 matches at 8 bases. Germline loops: CDR1 MDHEN, CDR2 SYDVKM. V trimming: 3 bases; J trimming: 8 bases; junction bases outside the gene matches: 11. The CDR3 spans 15 residues. The DNA of the CDR3 is TGTGCCAGCAGTTTTAGGACAGGGTTGTCGCGCGAAGCTTTCTTT. Translating it yields CASSFRTGLSREAFF. The full variable domain, with the rest looked up from reference TRBV28 and TRBJ1-1, is DVKVTQSSRYLVKRTGEKVFLECVQDMDHENMFWYRQDPGLGLRLIYFSYDVKMKEKGDIPEGYSVSREKKERFSLILESASTNQTSMYLCASSFRTGLSREAFFGQGTRLTVV.

This clonotype was seen only a few times. The chain couples TRBV5-4 to TRBJ1-2; TRBD1 might be the D (6 bases). Trimming took 1 base from V and 5 from J, leaving 15 bases between them. There are 15 residues in the CDR3. CDR1 and CDR2 (germline): SGHNT, YYREEE (reference sequence). CDR3 nucleotides: TGTGCCAGCAGCTTGAGGCCAGGGGAGGTTTATGGCTACACCTTC. This translates into CASSLRPGEVYGYTF.

This clonotype was seen more than once but under ten times. J is TRBJ2-5 and V is TRBV14; D gene uncertain. V dropped 0 bases and J dropped 2 bases, with 4 bases sitting between them. Germline V gene data show CDR1 as SGHDN and CDR2 as FVKESK. The CDR3 is 13 residues long. CDR3 residues: CASSQDLQETQYF. The CDR3 nucleotides are TGTGCCAGCAGCCAAGATTTGCAAGAGACCCAGTACTTC.

This clonotype has more than one count but fewer than ten. The chain recombines TRBV7-2 with TRBJ2-7; D tentatively fits TRBD1 or TRBD2 (6 bases each). This CDR3 region has 14 residues. Germline CDR1 is SGHTA and CDR2 is FQGNSA. V lost 5 bases and J 5 bases, leaving 16 bases between the germline ends. In nucleotides, the CDR3 is TGTGCCAGCAGCCGGGGGCAGGGGATAGACGAGCAGTACTTC. This translates into CASSRGQGIDEQYF.

This chain uses TRBV20-1 with TRBJ2-7; the match to TRBD2 covers 10 bases. Trimming took 4 bases from V and 9 from J; bases not matched to a gene: 18. Germline values: CDR1 DFQATT, CDR2 SNEGSKA (reference sequence). The length of the CDR3 is 16 residues. CDR3 in amino acids: CSATARSGLAAMGQYF. CDR3 bases: TGCAGTGCTACGGCCCGCAGCGGACTAGCGGCGATGGGGCAGTACTTC.

On this clonotype itself: A much larger clone is a single base away; this may be a read error. The chain carries TRBV6-5 and TRBJ1-2, with D hard to call. Trimming removed 2 bases at V and 2 bases at J, with 6 bases between. Per the germline V gene, CDR1 is MNHEY and CDR2 is SVGAGI. The CDR3 length is 13 residues. This CDR3 is CASSYQQNYGYTF. Written as DNA, the CDR3 is TGTGCCAGCAGTTACCAGCAGAACTATGGCTACACCTTC.